The TCR beta chain under discussion was sequenced for a study of molecular identifiers for immune sequencing clone quantification. The sorting of naive CD8 T cells used the CD8+CD4-CCR7+CD45RA+ phenotype. One entry per CDR3 protein, called by TCRdb with MiXCR from the PCR reads. Altogether approximately 630,000 distinct CDR3 sequences are present, about 25% being singletons, with the ten largest covering 0.6% to 0.9%. On this clonotype: It may be a read error: a sequence one base away is much more abundant.

Germline V gives CDR1 LGHNA, CDR2 YSLEER. The CDR3 is 14 residues long. Sequenced material: naive CD8+ T cells from blood, with Jurkat cell RNA spiked in. Noted subset: FACS-sorted CD8+CD4-CCR7+CD45RA+ naive T cells. The rearrangement uses TRBV4-3 and TRBJ2-7; D uncertain. The sequence was collected from a human donor in good health. Some libraries in this study had Jurkat cell RNA spiked in. This chain's CDR3 is CASSQDLVSYEQCF. CDR3 in DNA: TGCGCCAGCAGCCAAGATCTGGTATCCTACGAGCAGTGCTTC.